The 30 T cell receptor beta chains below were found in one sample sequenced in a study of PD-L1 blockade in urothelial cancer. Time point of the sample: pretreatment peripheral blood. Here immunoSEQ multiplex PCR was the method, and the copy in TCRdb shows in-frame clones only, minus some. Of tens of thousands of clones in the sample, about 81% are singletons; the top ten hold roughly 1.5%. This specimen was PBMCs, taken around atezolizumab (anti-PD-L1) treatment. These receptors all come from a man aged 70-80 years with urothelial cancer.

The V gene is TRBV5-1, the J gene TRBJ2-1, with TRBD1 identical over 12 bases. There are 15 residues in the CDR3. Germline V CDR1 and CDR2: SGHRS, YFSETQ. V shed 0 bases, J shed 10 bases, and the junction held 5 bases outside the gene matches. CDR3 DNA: TGCGCCAGCAGCTTGGTGGGACAGGGGGCTTGGGAGCAGTTCTTC. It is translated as CASSLVGQGAWEQFF.

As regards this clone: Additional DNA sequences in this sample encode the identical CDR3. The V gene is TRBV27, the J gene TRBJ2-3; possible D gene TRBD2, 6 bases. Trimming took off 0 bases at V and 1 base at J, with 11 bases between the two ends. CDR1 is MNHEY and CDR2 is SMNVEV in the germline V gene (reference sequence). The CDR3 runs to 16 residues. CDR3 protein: CASSLSEGLGTDTQYF. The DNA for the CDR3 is TGTGCCAGCAGTTTATCGGAGGGATTGGGCACAGATACGCAGTATTTT.

CDR3 loop: CASSIEQGGREKLFF. DNA of the CDR3: TGTGCCAGTAGTATAGAACAGGGGGGACGTGAAAAACTGTTTTTT. This chain joins TRBV19 and TRBJ1-4, with 8 bases fitting TRBD1. CDR1 LNHDA and CDR2 SQIVND come from the germline V gene (reference sequence). The CDR3 contains 15 residues. The V and J ends lost 0 bases and 7 bases, in that order; junction bases with no gene match: 4.

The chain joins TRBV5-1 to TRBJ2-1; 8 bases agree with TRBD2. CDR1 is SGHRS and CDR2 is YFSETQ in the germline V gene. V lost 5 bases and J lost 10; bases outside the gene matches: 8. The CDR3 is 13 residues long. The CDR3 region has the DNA TGCGCCAGCAGGGATAGCGGGATTGGAGAGCAGTTCTTC. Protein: CASRDSGIGEQFF.

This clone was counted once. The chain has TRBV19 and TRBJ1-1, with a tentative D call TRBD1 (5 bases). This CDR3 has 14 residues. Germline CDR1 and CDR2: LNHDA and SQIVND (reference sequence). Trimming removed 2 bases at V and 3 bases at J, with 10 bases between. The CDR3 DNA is TGTGCCAGTAGTATACAGGGTATGGACACTGAAGCTTTCTTT. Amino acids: CASSIQGMDTEAFF.

CDR3 sequence: CASGPPGTEAFF. CDR3 coding DNA: TGTGCCAGTGGACCCCCGGGAACTGAAGCTTTCTTT. V is TRBV19 and J is TRBJ1-1; D is unclear. Germline-derived CDR1 and CDR2 are LNHDA and SQIVND (reference sequence). This CDR3 contains 12 residues. Trimming took off 8 bases at V and 5 bases at J, with 12 bases between the two ends.

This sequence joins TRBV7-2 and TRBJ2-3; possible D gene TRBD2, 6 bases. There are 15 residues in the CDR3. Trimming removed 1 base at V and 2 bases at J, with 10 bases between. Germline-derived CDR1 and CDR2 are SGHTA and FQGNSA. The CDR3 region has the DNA TGTGCCAGCAGCTTAGAGGGACTTTCCACAGATACGCAGTATTTT. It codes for CASSLEGLSTDTQYF.

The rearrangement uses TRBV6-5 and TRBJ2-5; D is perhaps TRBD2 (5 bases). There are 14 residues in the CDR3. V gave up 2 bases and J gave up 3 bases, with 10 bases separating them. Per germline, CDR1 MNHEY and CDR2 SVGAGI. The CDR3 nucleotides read TGTGCCAGCAGTTACGAGGGTACGGAAGAGACCCAGTACTTC. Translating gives CASSYEGTEETQYF.

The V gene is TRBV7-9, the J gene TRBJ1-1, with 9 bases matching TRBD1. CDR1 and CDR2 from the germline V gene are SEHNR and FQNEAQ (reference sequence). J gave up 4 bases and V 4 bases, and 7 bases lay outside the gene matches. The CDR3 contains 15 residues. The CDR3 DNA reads TGTGCCAGCAGCTCTACCGGGACAGGGTTCACTGAAGCTTTCTTT. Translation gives CASSSTGTGFTEAFF.

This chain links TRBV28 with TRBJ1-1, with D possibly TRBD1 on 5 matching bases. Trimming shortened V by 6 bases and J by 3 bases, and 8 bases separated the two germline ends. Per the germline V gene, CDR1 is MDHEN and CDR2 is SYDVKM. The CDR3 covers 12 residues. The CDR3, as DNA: TGTGCCAGCAGCCAGGGTGACACTGAAGCTTTCTTT. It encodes CASSQGDTEAFF.

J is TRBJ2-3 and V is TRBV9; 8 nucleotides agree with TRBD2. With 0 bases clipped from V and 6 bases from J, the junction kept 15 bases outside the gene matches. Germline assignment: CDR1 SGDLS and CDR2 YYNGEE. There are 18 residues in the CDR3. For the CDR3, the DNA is TGTGCCAGCAGCGTAGCTACCGGGTCGCGGGAGGTTGGGGATACGCAGTATTTT. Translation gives CASSVATGSREVGDTQYF.

The CDR3 here is CASSSPGLLDTQYF. In DNA, the CDR3 is TGTGCCAGCAGCTCCCCGGGACTATTGGATACGCAGTATTTT. The chain carries TRBV28 and TRBJ2-3; 7 bases match TRBD2. The germline V gene encodes CDR1 MDHEN and CDR2 SYDVKM. J lost 6 bases, V lost 6 bases, and 9 bases had no gene match. CDR3 length equals 14 residues.

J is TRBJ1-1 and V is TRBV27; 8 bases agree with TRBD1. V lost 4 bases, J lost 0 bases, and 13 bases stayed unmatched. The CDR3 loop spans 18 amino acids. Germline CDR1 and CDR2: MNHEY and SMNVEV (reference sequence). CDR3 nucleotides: TGTGCCAGCAGTTCTCTCAGTGGGGACAGGACTATGAACACTGAAGCTTTCTTT. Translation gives CASSSLSGDRTMNTEAFF.

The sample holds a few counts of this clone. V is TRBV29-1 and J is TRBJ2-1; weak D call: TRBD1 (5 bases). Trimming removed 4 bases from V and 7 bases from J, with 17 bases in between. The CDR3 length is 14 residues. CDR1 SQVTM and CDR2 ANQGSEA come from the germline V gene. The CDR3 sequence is CSVVTYTSGNEQFF. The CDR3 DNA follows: TGCAGCGTTGTAACCTACACCTCAGGGAATGAGCAGTTCTTC.

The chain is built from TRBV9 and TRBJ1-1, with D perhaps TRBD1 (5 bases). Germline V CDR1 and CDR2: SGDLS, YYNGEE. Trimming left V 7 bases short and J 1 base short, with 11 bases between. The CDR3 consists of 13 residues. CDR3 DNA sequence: TGTGCCAGCGGAAACGACAGGAACACTGAAGCTTTCTTT. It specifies CASGNDRNTEAFF.

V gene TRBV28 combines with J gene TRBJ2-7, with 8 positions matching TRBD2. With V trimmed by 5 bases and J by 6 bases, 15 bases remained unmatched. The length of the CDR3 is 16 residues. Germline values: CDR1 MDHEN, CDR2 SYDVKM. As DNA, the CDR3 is TGTGCCAGCAGTGACCCGATGGGGACTAGTACTTCCGAGCAGTACTTC. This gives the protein CASSDPMGTSTSEQYF.

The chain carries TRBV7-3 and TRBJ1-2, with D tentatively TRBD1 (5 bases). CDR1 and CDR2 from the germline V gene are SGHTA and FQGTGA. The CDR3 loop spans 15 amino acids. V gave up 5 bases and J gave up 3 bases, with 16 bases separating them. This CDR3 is CASSEAGQHHYGYTF. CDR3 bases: TGTGCCAGCAGCGAAGCGGGGCAGCACCACTATGGCTACACCTTC. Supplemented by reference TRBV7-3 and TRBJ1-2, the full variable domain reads GAGVSQTPSNKVTEKGKYVELRCDPISGHTALYWYRQSLGQGPEFLIYFQGTGAADDSGLPNDRFFAVRPEGSVSTLKIQRTERGDSAVYLCASSEAGQHHYGYTFGSGTRLTVV.

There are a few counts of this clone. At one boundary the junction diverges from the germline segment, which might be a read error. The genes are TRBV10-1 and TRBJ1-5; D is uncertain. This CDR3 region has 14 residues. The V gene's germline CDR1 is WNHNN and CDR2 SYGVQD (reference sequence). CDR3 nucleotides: TGCGCCAGCACTGAGACTGAGAGCAATCAGCCCCAGCATTTT. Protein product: CASTETESNQPQHF.

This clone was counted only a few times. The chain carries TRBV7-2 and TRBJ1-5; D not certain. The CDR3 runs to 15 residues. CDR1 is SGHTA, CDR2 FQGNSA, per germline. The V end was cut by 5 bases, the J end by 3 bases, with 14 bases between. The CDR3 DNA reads TGTGCCAGCAGCCTAGGACTAAGCAACAATCAGCCCCAGCATTTT. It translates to CASSLGLSNNQPQHF.

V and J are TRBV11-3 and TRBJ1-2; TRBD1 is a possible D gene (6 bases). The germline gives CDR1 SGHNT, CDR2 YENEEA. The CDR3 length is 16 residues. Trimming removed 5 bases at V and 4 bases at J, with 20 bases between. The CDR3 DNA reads TGTGCCAGCAGCCCCCATCCAGGCGGGGGCGGCTATGGCTACACCTTC. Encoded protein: CASSPHPGGGGYGYTF.

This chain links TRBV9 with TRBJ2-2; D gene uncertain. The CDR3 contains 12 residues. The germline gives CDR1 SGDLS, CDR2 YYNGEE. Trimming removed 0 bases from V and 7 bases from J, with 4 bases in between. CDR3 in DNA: TGTGCCAGCAGCGTAGATAACGGGGAGCTGTTTTTT. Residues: CASSVDNGELFF.

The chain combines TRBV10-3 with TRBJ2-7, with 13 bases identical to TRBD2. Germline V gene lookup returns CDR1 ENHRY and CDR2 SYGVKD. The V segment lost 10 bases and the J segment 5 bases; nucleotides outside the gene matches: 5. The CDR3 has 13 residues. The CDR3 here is CATGLAGANEQYF. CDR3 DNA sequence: TGTGCCACCGGACTAGCGGGAGCCAACGAGCAGTACTTC.

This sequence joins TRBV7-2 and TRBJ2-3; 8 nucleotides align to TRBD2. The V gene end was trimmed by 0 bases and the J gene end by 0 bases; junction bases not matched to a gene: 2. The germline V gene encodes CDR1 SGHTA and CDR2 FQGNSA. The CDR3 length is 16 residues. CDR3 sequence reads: CASSLAASGSTDTQYF. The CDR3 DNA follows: TGTGCCAGCAGCTTAGCAGCTAGCGGGAGCACAGATACGCAGTATTTT.

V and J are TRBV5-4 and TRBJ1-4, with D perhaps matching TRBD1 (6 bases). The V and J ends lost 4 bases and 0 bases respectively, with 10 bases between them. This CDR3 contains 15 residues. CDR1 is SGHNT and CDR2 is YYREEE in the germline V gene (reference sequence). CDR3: CASSADRATNEKLFF. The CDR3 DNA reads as TGTGCCAGCAGCGCGGACAGAGCAACTAATGAAAAACTGTTTTTT. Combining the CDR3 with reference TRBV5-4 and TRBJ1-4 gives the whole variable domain ETGVTQSPTHLIKTRGQQVTLRCSSQSGHNTVSWYQQALGQGPQFIFQYYREEENGRGNFPPRFSGLQFPNYSSELNVNALELDDSALYLCASSADRATNEKLFFGSGTQLSVL.

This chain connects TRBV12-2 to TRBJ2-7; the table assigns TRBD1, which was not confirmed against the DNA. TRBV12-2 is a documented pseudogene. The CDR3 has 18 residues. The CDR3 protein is CASRLADGGRSITGEQYF. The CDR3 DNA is TGTGCAAGTCGCTTAGCCGATGGGGGCCGATCCATAACGGGGGAGCAGTACTTC.

CDR3 in amino acids: CASSFSLEAEQFF. CDR3 bases: TGTGCCAGCAGCTTTTCGCTGGAGGCTGAGCAGTTCTTC. V is TRBV11-2 and J is TRBJ2-1; D may be TRBD2 (5 bases). Per germline, CDR1 SGHAT and CDR2 FQNNGV. Between the trimmed V and J ends, which lost 3 bases and 9 bases, there was a span of 12 bases. This CDR3 is 13 amino acids long.

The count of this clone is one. The CDR3 here is CASSYALTGNQPQHF. The DNA for the CDR3 is TGTGCCAGCAGTTACGCATTGACTGGCAATCAGCCCCAGCATTTT. V gene TRBV6-5 combines with J gene TRBJ1-5; D is ambiguous. Germline lookup yields CDR1 MNHEY and CDR2 SVGAGI. Trimming shortened V by 2 bases and J by 2 bases, and 10 bases separated the two germline ends. The CDR3 consists of 15 residues.

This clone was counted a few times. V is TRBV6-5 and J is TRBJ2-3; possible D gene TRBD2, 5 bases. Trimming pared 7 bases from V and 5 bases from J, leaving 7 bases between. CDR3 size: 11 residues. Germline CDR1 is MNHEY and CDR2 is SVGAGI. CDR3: CASTGGDTQYF. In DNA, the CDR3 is TGTGCCAGCACCGGAGGAGATACGCAGTATTTT.

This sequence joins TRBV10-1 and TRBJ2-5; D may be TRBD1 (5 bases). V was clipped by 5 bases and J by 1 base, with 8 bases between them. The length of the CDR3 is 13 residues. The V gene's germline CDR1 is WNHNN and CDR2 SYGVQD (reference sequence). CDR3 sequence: CASSPGSQETQYF. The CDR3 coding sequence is TGCGCCAGCAGTCCAGGGTCCCAAGAGACCCAGTACTTC.

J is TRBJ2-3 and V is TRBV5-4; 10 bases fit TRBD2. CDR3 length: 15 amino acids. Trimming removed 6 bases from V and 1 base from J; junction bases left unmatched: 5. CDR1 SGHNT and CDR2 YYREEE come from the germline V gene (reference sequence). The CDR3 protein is CASTQSGRGTDTQYF. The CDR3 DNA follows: TGTGCCAGCACCCAAAGCGGGAGGGGCACAGATACGCAGTATTTT.